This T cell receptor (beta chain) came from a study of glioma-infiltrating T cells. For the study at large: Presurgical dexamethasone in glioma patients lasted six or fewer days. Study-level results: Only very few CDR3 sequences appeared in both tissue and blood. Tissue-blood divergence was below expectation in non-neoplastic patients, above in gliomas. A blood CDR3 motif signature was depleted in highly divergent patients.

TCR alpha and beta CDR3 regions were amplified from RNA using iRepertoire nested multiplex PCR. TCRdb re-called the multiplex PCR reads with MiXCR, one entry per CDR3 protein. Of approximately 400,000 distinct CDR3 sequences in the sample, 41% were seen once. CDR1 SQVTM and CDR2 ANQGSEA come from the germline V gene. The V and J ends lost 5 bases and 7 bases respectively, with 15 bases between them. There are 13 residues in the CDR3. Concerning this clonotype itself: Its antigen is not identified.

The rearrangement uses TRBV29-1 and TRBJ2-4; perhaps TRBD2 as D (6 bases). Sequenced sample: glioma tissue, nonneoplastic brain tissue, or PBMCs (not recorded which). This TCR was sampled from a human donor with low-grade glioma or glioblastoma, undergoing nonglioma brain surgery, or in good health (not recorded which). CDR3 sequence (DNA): TGCAGCGTTATGGGACTGCCAAATAACATTCAGTACTTC. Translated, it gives CSVMGLPNNIQYF. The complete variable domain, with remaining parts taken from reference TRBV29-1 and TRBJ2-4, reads SAVISQKPSRDICQRGTSLTIQCQVDSQVTMMFWYRQQPGQSLTLIATANQGSEATYESGFVIDKFPISRPNLTFSTLTVSNMSPEDSSIYLCSVMGLPNNIQYFGAGTRLSVL.